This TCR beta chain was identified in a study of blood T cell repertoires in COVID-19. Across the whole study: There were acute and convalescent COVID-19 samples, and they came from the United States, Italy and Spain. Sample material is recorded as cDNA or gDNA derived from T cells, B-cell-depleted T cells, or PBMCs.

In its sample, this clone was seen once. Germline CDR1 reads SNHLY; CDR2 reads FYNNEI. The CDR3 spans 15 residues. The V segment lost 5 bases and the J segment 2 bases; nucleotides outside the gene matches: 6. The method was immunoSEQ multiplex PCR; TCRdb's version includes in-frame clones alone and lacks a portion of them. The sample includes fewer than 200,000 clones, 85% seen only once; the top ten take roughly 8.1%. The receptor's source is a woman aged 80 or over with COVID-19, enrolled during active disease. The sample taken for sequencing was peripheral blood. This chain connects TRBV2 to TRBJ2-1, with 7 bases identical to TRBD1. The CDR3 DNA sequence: TGTGCCAGCAGTCCAACAGGGGTAACCTACAATGAGCAGTTCTTC. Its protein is CASSPTGVTYNEQFF.